This TCR beta chain was sequenced during a study of T cell changes during pregnancy in multiple sclerosis. The CDR3 spans 14 residues. V was trimmed by 0 bases and J by 7 bases, leaving 11 bases between them. The germline V gene encodes CDR1 SGHRS and CDR2 YFSETQ. Assay: immunoSEQ multiplex PCR; the TCRdb copy retains only in-frame clones and omits some. The sample includes around 67,000 clones, around 92% of them seen just once. The origin of this receptor is a female donor with multiple sclerosis, enrolled in a pregnancy study. Material: peripheral blood, obtained in the first trimester of pregnancy. The chain links TRBV5-1 to TRBJ2-1; no firm D call. The CDR3 spells CASSLGLPENEQFF. In DNA form, the CDR3 reads TGCGCCAGCAGCTTGGGGCTCCCGGAGAATGAGCAGTTCTTC.